These T cell receptor beta chains were read from a single sample in a study of OX40 agonist ivuxolimab in advanced cancers. The protocol was immunoSEQ multiplex PCR, while the TCRdb copy is restricted to in-frame clones and leaves out a portion. This repertoire shows tens of thousands of clones, 90% found once; its top ten account for 0.3% to 0.4%. The source material was CD4+ or CD8+ T cells sorted from blood, sampled in a trial of the OX40 agonist ivuxolimab. Every receptor here comes from an adult with an advanced solid tumor such as melanoma, head and neck, liver or kidney cancer. Both conserved end residues are part of each CDR3. D genes are given only for firm matches. Size is omitted from some rows. Given values are once, few, many or a class for expanded clones.

TRBJ2-5 | NA | NA | 14 | TRBV7-8 | CASSLGPYGETQYF | TGTGCCAGCAGCTTAGGGCCGTATGGTGAGACCCAGTACTTC
TRBJ2-5 | NA | NA | 16 | TRBV9 | CASSPQEGTPRETQYF | TGTGCCAGCAGCCCCCAAGAAGGGACCCCACGGGAGACCCAGTACTTC
TRBJ1-2 | NA | NA | 13 | TRBV28 | CASSLNGVQGYTF | TGTGCCAGCAGTTTAAACGGGGTTCAGGGCTACACCTTC
TRBJ1-1 | TRBD1 | once | 14 | TRBV6-6 | CASSYLGQGAEAFF | TGTGCCAGCAGTTACTTGGGACAGGGGGCTGAAGCTTTCTTT
TRBJ2-2 | NA | NA | 17 | TRBV18 | CASSKTPMFGYTGELFF | TGTGCCAGCTCGAAAACCCCAATGTTCGGGTACACCGGGGAGCTGTTTTTT
TRBJ1-1 | NA | NA | 18 | TRBV5-5 | CASSLALGGGGMNTEAFF | TGTGCCAGCAGCTTGGCACTTGGGGGCGGGGGCATGAACACTGAAGCTTTCTTT
TRBJ1-1 | NA | NA | 15 | TRBV5-1 | CASSERAGVNTEAFF | TGCGCCAGCAGCGAACGAGCAGGGGTGAACACTGAAGCTTTCTTT
TRBJ1-2 | NA | NA | 14 | TRBV28 | CASISQAQNYGYTF | TGTGCCAGCATCAGCCAGGCTCAAAACTATGGCTACACCTTC
TRBJ2-3 | NA | NA | 13 | TRBV6-5 | CASSYSSGDTQYF | TGTGCCAGCAGTTACTCGAGCGGAGATACGCAGTATTTT
TRBJ1-4 | TRBD1 | once | 14 | TRBV2 | CASSRGRANEKLFF | TGTGCCAGCAGTAGGGGGCGGGCTAATGAAAAACTGTTTTTT
TRBJ1-2 | TRBD1 | NA | 16 | TRBV28 | CASETPRGRGNYGYTF | TGTGCCAGCGAGACCCCCAGGGGGCGAGGGAACTATGGCTACACCTTC
TRBJ1-3 | NA | few | 17 | TRBV19 | CASSMTGPNSIGNTIYF | TGTGCCAGTAGTATGACAGGACCGAACTCGATCGGAAACACCATATATTTT
TRBJ2-7 | TRBD1 | NA | 13 | TRBV7-9 | CASSLGGQSEQYF | TGTGCCAGCAGCCTAGGGGGCCAGTCCGAGCAGTACTTC
TRBJ2-5 | NA | NA | 14 | TRBV5-1 | CASSFRDTQETQYF | TGCGCCAGCAGCTTCCGGGACACGCAAGAGACCCAGTACTTC
TRBJ2-1 | NA | NA | 16 | TRBV5-1 | CASSLTGMDSYNEQFF | TGCGCCAGCAGCTTAACAGGGATGGACTCCTACAATGAGCAGTTCTTC
TRBJ1-5 | NA | once | 12 | TRBV5-5 | CASSFGNQPQHF | TGTGCCAGCAGCTTCGGGAATCAGCCCCAGCATTTT
TRBJ2-7 | NA | NA | 12 | TRBV7-9 | CASSPGGFWRYF | TGTGCCAGCAGCCCAGGAGGATTTTGGCGGTACTTC
TRBJ2-3 | NA | NA | 15 | TRBV7-2 | CASSPGPTSTDTQYF | TGTGCCAGCAGCCCGGGACCGACTAGCACAGATACGCAGTATTTT
TRBJ2-3 | TRBD2 | NA | 15 | TRBV6-6 | CASSRLAGGTDTQYF | TGTGCCAGCAGTCGACTAGCGGGAGGGACAGATACGCAGTATTTT
TRBJ2-2 | NA | NA | 13 | TRBV7-2 | CATKGYNTGELFF | TGTGCCACTAAGGGATATAACACCGGGGAGCTGTTTTTT
TRBJ1-5 | NA | NA | 16 | TRBV7-8 | CASSLASWQTYQPQHF | TGTGCCAGCAGCTTAGCAAGTTGGCAGACCTATCAGCCCCAGCATTTT
TRBJ1-2 | NA | NA | 14 | TRBV5-1 | CASSLVPGDYGYTF | TGCGCCAGCAGCTTGGTTCCGGGGGACTATGGCTACACCTTC